This T cell receptor (beta chain) was observed in a study of blood T cell repertoires in COVID-19. The CDR3 is 18 residues long. TCRdb keeps only in-frame clones here, not all; method: immunoSEQ multiplex PCR. The data show around 150,000 clones, about 87% seen once. The chain is built from TRBV21-1 and TRBJ1-1; the D segment call TRBD1 is taken from the table without a DNA check. TRBV21-1 is assigned pseudogene status. The sequenced sample was peripheral blood. This sequence originates from a human donor with COVID-19, enrolled during active disease. The donor label of this sample is uncertain. CDR3 sequence (DNA): TGTGCCAGCAGCCACACCCGATCGGAAGGGGGCTTTCACACTGAAGCTTTCTTT. This translates into CASSHTRSEGGFHTEAFF.